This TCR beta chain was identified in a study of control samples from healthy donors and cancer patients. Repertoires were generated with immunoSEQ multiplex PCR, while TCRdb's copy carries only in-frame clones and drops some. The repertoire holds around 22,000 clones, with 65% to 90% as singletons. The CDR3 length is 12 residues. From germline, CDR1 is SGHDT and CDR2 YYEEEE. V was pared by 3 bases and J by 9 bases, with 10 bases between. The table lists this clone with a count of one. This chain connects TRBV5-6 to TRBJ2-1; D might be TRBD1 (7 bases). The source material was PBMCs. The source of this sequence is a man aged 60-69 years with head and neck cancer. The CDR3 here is CASSWQGGEQFF. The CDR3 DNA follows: TGTGCCAGCAGCTGGCAGGGGGGTGAGCAGTTCTTC.